Presented here are 8 T cell receptor beta chains from one specimen sequenced in a study of naive and memory T cell subsets. Two oligonucleotides, mixed equimolar, formed the beta constant-region primer covering TRBC1 and TRBC2. MiXCR was run by TCRdb on the UMI-ligation and nested PCR reads, yielding one entry per CDR3 protein. The data show under 35,000 distinct CDR3 sequences, about 10% seen once. The specimen was effector memory CD4+ T cells from blood. Subset: effector memory, CD45RA- CD27-. These receptor sequences come from a human donor in good health.

This clonotype has more than one count but fewer than ten. This chain links TRBV19 with TRBJ2-3; the D gene is possibly TRBD2 (6 bases). The CDR3 is 15 amino acids. With 9 bases removed from V and 0 bases from J, the gap between germline ends came to 16 bases. CDR1 is LNHDA, CDR2 SQIVND, per germline (reference sequence). As DNA, the CDR3 is TGTGCCAGCAACAATTTCGCGGGGAGCACAGATACGCAGTATTTT. Residues: CASNNFAGSTDTQYF.

V and J are TRBV12-3 or TRBV12-4 and TRBJ2-1, with D hard to call. This CDR3 is 11 amino acids long. V lost 7 bases and J 6 bases, leaving 7 bases between the germline ends. CDR3 loop: CASKLTNEQFF. CDR3 coding DNA: TGTGCCAGCAAACTCACCAATGAGCAGTTCTTC.

This clonotype has more than one count but fewer than ten. This chain uses TRBV27 with TRBJ2-4, with D tentatively TRBD1 or TRBD2 (6 bases each). V gave up 6 bases and J gave up 7 bases, with 16 bases separating them. Germline CDR1 reads MNHEY; CDR2 reads SMNVEV (reference sequence). The CDR3 covers 14 residues. CDR3 region: CASRTVTGRNIQYF. The DNA of the CDR3 is TGTGCCAGCAGAACCGTTACAGGGAGGAACATTCAGTACTTC.

There are a few counts of this clonotype. The chain recombines TRBV27 with TRBJ1-1; a possible D gene is TRBD1 (5 bases). V was trimmed by 5 bases and J by 4 bases, leaving 26 bases between them. The CDR3 length is 18 residues. The V gene's germline CDR1 is MNHEY and CDR2 SMNVEV (reference sequence). The CDR3 loop is CASSKNRFGRNRGTEAFF. CDR3 bases: TGTGCCAGCAGTAAAAACAGGTTCGGGCGTAATAGGGGCACTGAAGCTTTCTTT.

This rearrangement joins TRBV20-1 to TRBJ2-5; a possible D gene is TRBD1 (6 bases). This CDR3 is 12 amino acids long. V was pared by 6 bases and J by 8 bases, with 16 bases between. Germline V gives CDR1 DFQATT, CDR2 SNEGSKA (reference sequence). CDR3 in amino acids: CSALATGITQYF. CDR3 bases: TGCAGTGCCCTGGCGACAGGCATAACCCAGTACTTC.

J is TRBJ2-3 and V is TRBV12-3 or TRBV12-4; D is uncertain. Trimming left V 8 bases short and J 5 bases short, with 17 bases between. The CDR3 has 14 residues. For the CDR3, the DNA is TGTGCCAGCGTCAGGAGAAGATGGGGAGATACGCAGTATTTT. Translated, it gives CASVRRRWGDTQYF.

This clonotype has ten or more counts. The rearrangement uses TRBV19 and TRBJ2-7, with TRBD1 as a possible D gene (5 bases). The germline gives CDR1 LNHDA, CDR2 SQIVND (reference sequence). The CDR3 runs 15 residues. The V gene lost 4 bases and the J gene lost 0 bases, with 13 bases spanning the gap. The CDR3 coding sequence is TGTGCCAGTAGTACCCTTCAGGGATTCTCCTACGAGCAGTACTTC. Its protein product is CASSTLQGFSYEQYF. The complete variable domain, with remaining parts taken from reference TRBV19 and TRBJ2-7, reads DGGITQSPKYLFRKEGQNVTLSCEQNLNHDAMYWYRQDPGQGLRLIYYSQIVNDFQKGDIAEGYSVSREKKESFPLTVTSAQKNPTAFYLCASSTLQGFSYEQYFGPGTRLTVT.

This clonotype appeared many times. The V gene is TRBV2, the J gene TRBJ2-3; 8 bases align to TRBD2. The trim removed 7 bases at V and 4 bases at J, leaving 7 bases unmatched. Germline CDR1 is SNHLY and CDR2 is FYNNEI. The CDR3 extends over 14 amino acids. CDR3 residues: CASKREPGADTQYF. CDR3 DNA: TGTGCCAGCAAGCGGGAGCCGGGGGCAGATACGCAGTATTTT.